This T cell receptor (beta chain) derives from a study of T-cell memory formation after mild COVID-19 (dated by TCRdb to the early 2020s). The study in broad terms: TCR sequence clusters from the two donors were largely donor specific. Two young, previously healthy adult volunteers made up the cohort, one male and one female. T-cell clones expanding and contracting after mild COVID-19 in a couple of donors were tracked by longitudinal TCRalpha and TCRbeta repertoire sequencing.

The paper as a whole reports these results and caveats: Balanced CD4/CD8 phenotypes were observed for clones contracting from day 15 to 85, whereas a bias towards CD4+ was observed for a second wave of clones expanding from day 15 to 37. Contracting CD4+ clones appeared mostly in the CM and EM memory subsets, whereas CD8+ clones were enriched in EMRA. Some responding clones were found in pre-infection memory, which suggests that pre-existing cross-reactive memory T cells took part in the SARS-CoV-2 response. The study covered only a couple of mild cases, and larger cohorts including severe cases with pre-infection samples were considered necessary. The second-wave clones that peaked on day 37 were not confirmed to be SARS-CoV-2 specific.

Sequencer: Illumina NovaSeq 6000. cDNA libraries for TCRalpha and TCRbeta were prepared by 5'RACE using constant-segment primers, with sample barcodes and unique molecular identifiers added. Trizol reagent was used to extract RNA from every sample. The libraries were amplified in two PCR steps, and the second step added a second sample barcode and Illumina TruSeq adapters. Sequencing of the libraries was done on an Illumina NovaSeq, producing 2 x 150 bp paired-end reads. The authors' pipeline ran thus. The reads were demultiplexed and collapsed into UMI-guided consensus sequences using migec v1.2.7. Using mixcr v2.1.11, UMI consensuses were aligned to TRA and TRB V and J templates and then assembled into clonotypes. A clonotype was counted as expanded or contracted only if both edgeR and NoisET called the change significant, with noise models trained on biological replicates. For edgeR calls, the cutoffs were a false discovery rate-adjusted p below 0.01 and a log2 fold-change threshold of 1. As an exploratory analysis of dynamics, max-normalized trajectories of the 1000 most abundant clonotypes were examined with PCA combined with hierarchical clustering. The CD4 or CD8 phenotype of responding clones was assigned using the separately sequenced CD4+ and CD8+ repertoires. TCRdb reran the public reads through fastp at Q25 and MiXCR, keeping productive beta chains. Entries are consolidated by CDR3 protein sequence, retaining the most common genes and DNA. The V and J calls were determined by TCRdb, not by the authors. Present in this sample are 120,000 to 150,000 distinct CDR3 sequences, 6% to 7% of which were seen just once. The top ten clonotypes cover about 2.1% of the sample.

Concerning this clonotype: The antigen this receptor binds is unknown. This may be a read error: a much more frequent sequence differs by one nucleotide.

Ficoll-Paque density gradient centrifugation was the method used to isolate PBMCs. The CDR3 runs 11 residues from the cysteine to the phenylalanine. Just the 33-base CDR3 DNA is kept, in frame starting at base 1. The germline V gene (reference sequence) provides CDR1 LGHDT and CDR2 YNNKEL. V and J are truncated by 3 bases and 0 bases respectively, leaving an intervening sequence of 0 bases. The receptor's source is an adult woman who had mild COVID-19 (a few samples of this study predate the infection). The sample titles of this study are shuffled in the database, so cell type and time point are left out; the donor was told from shared clones. The V and J genes are TRBV3-1 and TRBJ2-7; the D gene is not confidently resolved. The sample was PBMCs or a T cell subset sorted from them (not recorded which). The CDR3 has the sequence CASSHSYEQYF. The DNA reads TGTGCCAGCAGCCACTCCTACGAGCAGTACTTC.